The clone carrying this T cell receptor (beta chain) was observed a few times. The sample originates from a study of cytomegalovirus exposure and HLA in healthy donors. Study-wide background: Most donors, 81% of a few hundred genotyped, fell in the Caucasian-associated ancestry cluster.

A multiplex PCR was run with 60 Vbeta primers and 13 Jbeta primers. Clones were read by immunoSEQ multiplex PCR, and TCRdb kept only the in-frame ones, dropping some. The table lists 120,000 to 150,000 clones, nearly 80% of them singletons. This receptor was taken from a woman in her thirties in good health and CMV-seronegative. The sample taken for sequencing was PBMCs.

The CDR3 region is CASSLRDSYNEKLFF. DNA for the CDR3: TGTGCCAGCAGCTTGAGGGACAGCTATAATGAAAAACTGTTTTTT. The rearrangement uses TRBV7-9 and TRBJ1-4, with 7 bases fitting TRBD1. The CDR3 sequence is 15 residues long. Germline CDR1 reads SEHNR; CDR2 reads FQNEAQ (reference sequence). The V segment lost 3 bases and the J segment 4 bases; nucleotides outside the gene matches: 5.